The 6 T cell receptor beta chains below come from one sample, sequenced in a study of cytomegalovirus exposure and HLA in healthy donors. Use of 60 Vbeta and 13 Jbeta primers characterized the PCR. The repertoire was sequenced with immunoSEQ multiplex PCR; TCRdb's copy has only in-frame clones and lacks some. Among some 180,000 clones, about four fifths were seen once, and the ten largest hold approximately 2.9%. Material for sequencing was PBMCs. The receptors originated from a female donor in good health and CMV-seronegative.

In its sample, this clone was seen once. The CDR3 is CASTQSGGLTFNEQFF. CDR3 nucleotides: TGTGCCAGCACCCAAAGCGGGGGGCTGACTTTCAATGAGCAGTTCTTC. This sequence joins TRBV28 and TRBJ2-1; 9 bases fit TRBD2. Trimming cost V 7 bases and J 6 bases; bases outside gene matches: 13. The CDR3 length is 16 residues. Germline-derived CDR1 and CDR2 are MDHEN and SYDVKM.

A few counts support this clone. The chain links TRBV7-3 to TRBJ2-6, with 8 nucleotides matching TRBD1. The CDR3 contains 18 residues. With V trimmed by 5 bases and J by 1 base, 10 bases remained unmatched. Looked up from germline, CDR1 is SGHTA and CDR2 is FQGTGA. The CDR3 DNA reads TGTGCCAGCAGCATCAGGGGGCCCTCGAAATCTGGGGCCAACGTCCTGACTTTC. Protein product: CASSIRGPSKSGANVLTF.

The chain combines TRBV4-3 with TRBJ2-2; 9 bases align to TRBD1. The germline gives CDR1 LGHNA, CDR2 YSLEER. The CDR3 extends over 16 amino acids. With 1 base clipped from V and 4 bases from J, the junction kept 4 bases outside the gene matches. In DNA, the CDR3 is TGCGCCAGCAGCCAAGCGACAGGGGGGGGCACCGGGGAGCTGTTTTTT. The encoded protein is CASSQATGGGTGELFF.

This chain connects TRBV6-4 to TRBJ1-5; D gene ambiguous. This CDR3 spans 14 amino acids. Trimming stripped 3 bases from V and 11 bases from J, with 17 bases between. CDR1 and CDR2 from the germline V gene are MRHNA and SNTAGT. CDR3 sequence reads: CASSESRHRLAQHF. The CDR3 nucleotides are TGTGCCAGCAGTGAATCGAGACACCGATTGGCCCAGCATTTT.

Here the CDR3 reads CASSFAPFRDRGTEAFF. CDR3 coding DNA: TGTGCCAGCAGTTTTGCTCCCTTCCGGGACAGAGGCACTGAAGCTTTCTTT. The chain recombines TRBV27 with TRBJ1-1; 7 bases map to TRBD1. This CDR3 comprises 17 residues. Trimming removed 3 bases from V and 4 bases from J; junction bases left unmatched: 14. Per the germline V gene, CDR1 is MNHEY and CDR2 is SMNVEV (reference sequence).

The V gene is TRBV19, the J gene TRBJ2-3, with D maybe TRBD1 (7 bases). Germline loops: CDR1 LNHDA, CDR2 SQIVND (reference sequence). The CDR3 has 17 amino acids. V lost 3 bases to trimming and J lost 3 bases, with 19 bases between them. CDR3 region: CASSMGIRAGGTDTQYF. The DNA for the CDR3 is TGTGCCAGTAGTATGGGGATAAGGGCAGGGGGGACAGATACGCAGTATTTT.